The rows below give T cell receptor beta chains drawn from one sample of a study of OX40 agonist ivuxolimab in advanced cancers. Using immunoSEQ multiplex PCR, the repertoire was profiled, and TCRdb retains in-frame clones only, with some absent. Of 73,000 or so clones listed, about 88% are singletons. This sample comprised CD4+ or CD8+ T cells sorted from blood, obtained in a trial of the OX40 agonist ivuxolimab. Source of these receptors: an adult with an advanced solid tumor such as melanoma, head and neck, liver or kidney cancer. The CDR3 runs from the conserved cysteine through the conserved F or W. Each record gives: V gene, J gene, clone size, D gene, CDR3 DNA, CDR3 protein. D genes are given only for firm matches. Clone size appears in some rows only: once, few, many, or a class for an expanded clone.

>TRBV5-1|TRBJ2-3|.|TRBD2
TGCGCCAGCAGCGGACTAGCGGTTAGCACAGATACGCAGTATTTT
CASSGLAVSTDTQYF
>TRBV19|TRBJ2-4|.|.
TGTGCCAGTAGTATTGTGACTAAAGGAGACAAAAACATTCAGTACTTC
CASSIVTKGDKNIQYF
>TRBV7-3|TRBJ1-1|.|TRBD1
TGTGCCAGCAGCGCTCGGACAGGGGCGAACACTGAAGCTTTCTTT
CASSARTGANTEAFF
>TRBV25-1|TRBJ2-1|.|.
TGTGCCAGCAGGTTAAGCGGGACATCCTACAATGAGCAGTTCTTC
CASRLSGTSYNEQFF
>TRBV7-9|TRBJ2-7|once|TRBD2
TGTGCCAGCAGCCTTATCAGGGCGGGGGGGCAGCTGGACGAGCAGTACTTC
CASSLIRAGGQLDEQYF
>TRBV5-4|TRBJ2-5|.|TRBD1
TGTGCCAGCAGCTTGGGGGACAGGGCACAAGAGACCCAGTACTTC
CASSLGDRAQETQYF
>TRBV7-3|TRBJ1-2|.|.
TGTGCCAGCGAGCCCGGGCCGCGTGGCTACACCTTC
CASEPGPRGYTF
>TRBV10-3|TRBJ2-7|once|TRBD1
TGTGCCCTTCCCGGGACAGGGTACGAGCAGTACTTC
CALPGTGYEQYF
>TRBV6-1|TRBJ1-6|few|.
TGTGCCAGCAGTGAGGCATATTCACCCCTCCACTTT
CASSEAYSPLHF
>TRBV10-3|TRBJ1-3|.|TRBD1
TGTGCCATCAGTGGGACAGGGGTCGGAAACACCATATATTTT
CAISGTGVGNTIYF
>TRBV1|TRBJ2-7|.|.
TGCACCAGCAGCCAAGGGACCCCGAGGGACGAGCAGTACTTC
CTSSQGTPRDEQYF
>TRBV29-1|TRBJ1-3|.|.
TGCAGCGTGCGGGGGGTCGGAAACTCTGGAAACACCATATATTTT
CSVRGVGNSGNTIYF
>TRBV6-7|TRBJ1-2|few|TRBD1
TGTGCCAGCAGTTACTCGACAGGGAACTATGGCTACACCTTC
CASSYSTGNYGYTF
>TRBV7-2|TRBJ2-7|.|TRBD2
TGTGCCAGCAGCCAGACTAGCGGGAACTCCTACGAGCAGTACTTC
CASSQTSGNSYEQYF
>TRBV7-7|TRBJ2-3|.|TRBD1
TGTGCTAGCAGCTTCACGGACAGGTCGGATACGCAGTATTTT
CASSFTDRSDTQYF
>TRBV7-2|TRBJ1-2|.|.
TGTGCCAGCAGCCCCAGGGTTATTCCCTATGGCTACACCTTC
CASSPRVIPYGYTF
>TRBV19|TRBJ1-3|.|.
TGTGCCAGTCGTCCGGGACGGGGTGTTGGAAACACCATATATTTT
CASRPGRGVGNTIYF
>TRBV18|TRBJ1-2|.|.
TGTGCCAGCTCACCGGAGGGAGGCTATGGCTACACCTTC
CASSPEGGYGYTF
>TRBV7-3|TRBJ1-1|.|.
TGTGCCAGCAGCGCTCAGGGGATCGGCACTGAAGCTTTCTTT
CASSAQGIGTEAFF
>TRBV30|TRBJ1-3|.|.
TGTGCCTGGAGACTAAGGGACGGATCTTCTGGAAACACCATATATTTT
CAWRLRDGSSGNTIYF
>TRBV5-5|TRBJ1-2|.|.
TGTGCCAGCAGCTTGAACTTTGGATGGCAGGGAAGCGATGGCTACACCTTC
CASSLNFGWQGSDGYTF
>TRBV29-1|TRBJ1-1|.|.
TGCAGCGTGGGAGAGTCCATGGGCTACTTGAACACTGAAGCTTTCTTT
CSVGESMGYLNTEAFF
>TRBV7-6|TRBJ1-5|.|TRBD1
TGTGCCAGCAGCCCTTTTCCGGGACAGGGCAAGAATCAGCCCCAGCATTTT
CASSPFPGQGKNQPQHF
>TRBV5-5|TRBJ1-1|.|.
TGTGCCAGCAGCTCCGTTGGACAGTATGACTTATTTACGCCGAACACTGAAGCTTTCTTT
CASSSVGQYDLFTPNTEAFF
>TRBV2|TRBJ1-1|.|.
TGTGCCAGTTCACAAACGAACACTGAAGCTTTCTTT
CASSQTNTEAFF
>TRBV6-5|TRBJ1-1|.|.
TGTGCCAGCGGAGTTGGGTTAGGCACTGAAGCTTTCTTT
CASGVGLGTEAFF
>TRBV14|TRBJ1-6|once|.
TGTGCCAGCAGCCATGGCCCGTGGACAAGCCAAAATAATTCACCCCTCCACTTT
CASSHGPWTSQNNSPLHF
>TRBV5-6|TRBJ2-5|.|.
TGTGCCAGCAGCTTGGCGGGCAGCCGGGAGACCCAGTACTTC
CASSLAGSRETQYF
>TRBV9|TRBJ1-5|.|.
TGTGCCAGCACCCCTGGAAGAGGGATCGGTCAGCCCCAGCATTTT
CASTPGRGIGQPQHF
>TRBV28|TRBJ1-4|.|.
TGTGCCAGCAGTTTAACAGGGAGGCGCGAAAAACTGTTTTTT
CASSLTGRREKLFF
>TRBV5-6|TRBJ1-1|few|.
TGTGCCAGCAGCTTGATAGGGGGCACTGAAGCTTTCTTT
CASSLIGGTEAFF
>TRBV30|TRBJ2-4|.|.
TGTGCCTGGAGTGTAAGTGGGGTTATCGCCATTCAGTACTTC
CAWSVSGVIAIQYF
>TRBV7-9|TRBJ2-5|.|.
TGTGCCAGCAGCTTTGGTACCGAGACCCAGTACTTC
CASSFGTETQYF
>TRBV7-9|TRBJ2-7|.|.
TGTGCCAGCAGCTTAGAATGGAGCAGGACTCTCTACGAGCAGTACTTC
CASSLEWSRTLYEQYF
>TRBV4-1|TRBJ1-1|.|.
TGCGCCAGCAGCCACCCAGTAAGCGGCACTGAAGCTTTCTTT
CASSHPVSGTEAFF
>TRBV7-8|TRBJ1-2|once|.
TGTGCCAGCAGCCCTTGGCCCCGTCAGGGCTACACCTTC
CASSPWPRQGYTF
>TRBV11-3|TRBJ1-1|.|.
TGTGCCAGCAGCCTACTCCCGACCACTGAAGCTTTCTTT
CASSLLPTTEAFF
>TRBV10-3|TRBJ1-1|.|.
TGTGCCATCAGTGGGACGGCGAACACTGAAGCTTTCTTT
CAISGTANTEAFF
>TRBV5-1|TRBJ2-7|.|.
TGCGCCAGCAGCTTGGAGGCGGGTGAGCAGTACTTC
CASSLEAGEQYF
>TRBV30|TRBJ2-7|.|TRBD2
TGTGCCGGAGAGCGGGGGGGCTACGAGCAGTACTTC
CAGERGGYEQYF
>TRBV7-3|TRBJ2-5|.|TRBD2
TGTGCCAGCAGCTTAGGAGCGGGGGGCCCGGAGACCCAGTACTTC
CASSLGAGGPETQYF
>TRBV5-3|TRBJ2-7|.|.
TGTGCCAGAAGCTTGGAGGGTGCTTCCTACGAGCAGTACTTC
CARSLEGASYEQYF
>TRBV6-4|TRBJ2-2|.|.
TGTGCCAGCAGACCTCAGGGGAACACCGGGGAGCTGTTTTTT
CASRPQGNTGELFF
>TRBV18|TRBJ2-3|.|TRBD2
TGTGCCAGCTCACCTTTATCTCGGGGGGTGCGCACAGATACGCAGTATTTT
CASSPLSRGVRTDTQYF
>TRBV7-2|TRBJ1-2|.|TRBD1
TGTGCCAGCAGCTTACGGGACAGGGGAGGCTACACCTTC
CASSLRDRGGYTF
>TRBV6-1|TRBJ1-6|.|.
TGTGCCAGCAACCTAAAGGACAGTAGGGGCTCACCCCTCCACTTT
CASNLKDSRGSPLHF
>TRBV29-1|TRBJ2-7|.|TRBD2
TGCAGCGTTGTAACGGGCAAAGGCCTAGCGGTCTACGAGCAGTACTTC
CSVVTGKGLAVYEQYF
>TRBV7-8|TRBJ2-3|.|.
TGTGCCAGCACCCTTAGCAGGGTTTTAAATACGCAGTATTTT
CASTLSRVLNTQYF
>TRBV6-4|TRBJ2-5|.|.
TGTGCCAGATCCTCCAGCCCAGAGGATACCCAGTACTTC
CARSSSPEDTQYF
>TRBV19|TRBJ1-5|.|TRBD1
TGTGCCAGTAGTCGGGGACAGGCCGCTCCCGGCAATCAGCCCCAGCATTTT
CASSRGQAAPGNQPQHF
>TRBV6-5|TRBJ1-1|.|TRBD1
TGTGCCAGCAGTAGCATTCCAGGGGGCACTGAAGCTTTCTTT
CASSSIPGGTEAFF
>TRBV7-2|TRBJ2-7|.|TRBD2
TGTGCCAGCAGCCTCCAAGCGGGGGCCTCCTACGAGCAGTACTTC
CASSLQAGASYEQYF
>TRBV9|TRBJ1-1|few|TRBD1
TGTGCCAGCAGCGTAGCGGACAGGGTGAGGACTGAAGCTTTCTTT
CASSVADRVRTEAFF